Listed below are T cell receptor beta chains from one sample, sequenced in a study of T cells in Graves' hyperthyroidism and ophthalmopathy. Via MiXCR, TCRdb re-called the multiplex PCR reads, giving one row per CDR3 protein. The repertoire holds some 400,000 distinct CDR3 sequences, with about 14% as singletons. Sequencing input: blood. The receptors shown here come from a man in his thirties or forties with Graves' hyperthyroidism that later progressed to Graves' ophthalmopathy. Each CDR3 is given with its conserved first and last residue. Fields, in order: D gene, V gene, clone size, J gene, CDR3 DNA, CDR3 protein. The D gene is left open where the match is weak. The size of a clone is reported for some rows only, either as once, few or many, or as a class for expanded clones.

d_gene: .; v_gene: TRBV7-9; abundance: many; j_gene: TRBJ2-7; CDR3nt: TGTGCCAGCAGCTTAGACCGGAGTTCCTACGAGCAGTACTTC; CDR3aa: CASSLDRSSYEQYF
d_gene: .; v_gene: TRBV5-1; abundance: many; j_gene: TRBJ2-3; CDR3nt: TGCGCCAGCAGCTTGGTATTCGGGGCGACAGATACGCAGTATTTT; CDR3aa: CASSLVFGATDTQYF
d_gene: TRBD2; v_gene: TRBV7-9; abundance: many; j_gene: TRBJ2-3; CDR3nt: TGTGCCAGCAGCTTAACACGAGGACTAGCGGGGGGGCAGGTCACAGATACGCAGTATTTT; CDR3aa: CASSLTRGLAGGQVTDTQYF
d_gene: .; v_gene: TRBV6-1; abundance: .; j_gene: TRBJ2-2; CDR3nt: TGTGCCAGCAGTAAGAAAGGGACCGGGGAGCTGTTTTTT; CDR3aa: CASSKKGTGELFF
d_gene: .; v_gene: TRBV18; abundance: many; j_gene: TRBJ1-4; CDR3nt: TGTGCCAGCTCCGCAACTAATGAAAAACTGTTTTTT; CDR3aa: CASSATNEKLFF
d_gene: .; v_gene: TRBV12-5; abundance: many; j_gene: TRBJ1-1; CDR3nt: TGTGCTAGTGGTTTGGGAACTACGGCTTTCTTT; CDR3aa: CASGLGTTAFF
d_gene: .; v_gene: TRBV13; abundance: .; j_gene: TRBJ2-2; CDR3nt: TGTGCCACCGAATTAAACACCGGGGAGCTGTTTTTT; CDR3aa: CATELNTGELFF
d_gene: .; v_gene: TRBV25-1; abundance: few; j_gene: TRBJ1-1; CDR3nt: TGTGCCAGCAGTGAATTGTCGGTGAACACTGAAGCTTTCTTT; CDR3aa: CASSELSVNTEAFF
d_gene: .; v_gene: TRBV19; abundance: .; j_gene: TRBJ2-1; CDR3nt: TGTGCCAGTAGTATCGGGCTACACAACAATGAGCAGTTCTTC; CDR3aa: CASSIGLHNNEQFF
d_gene: TRBD1; v_gene: TRBV6-1; abundance: .; j_gene: TRBJ1-5; CDR3nt: TGTGCCAGCAGTGAAGGGAGACAGGGAAGGGATCAGCCCCAGCATTTT; CDR3aa: CASSEGRQGRDQPQHF
d_gene: TRBD2; v_gene: TRBV13; abundance: many; j_gene: TRBJ2-7; CDR3nt: TGTGCCAGCAGCTCCGGGACTAGCGGCTACGAGCAGTACTTC; CDR3aa: CASSSGTSGYEQYF
d_gene: .; v_gene: TRBV27; abundance: many; j_gene: TRBJ1-4; CDR3nt: TGTGCCAGCAGTTTATATACAGGGAGGACTAATGAAAAACTGTTTTTT; CDR3aa: CASSLYTGRTNEKLFF
d_gene: .; v_gene: TRBV4-1; abundance: few; j_gene: TRBJ1-6; CDR3nt: TGCGCCAGCAGCCACCCCTTTGTCCGAAATTCACCCCTCCACTTT; CDR3aa: CASSHPFVRNSPLHF
d_gene: .; v_gene: TRBV5-8; abundance: many; j_gene: TRBJ1-2; CDR3nt: TGTGCCAGCAGCCCACCCCGGACAGAACTTCCTAACTATGGCTACACCTTC; CDR3aa: CASSPPRTELPNYGYTF
d_gene: .; v_gene: TRBV28; abundance: .; j_gene: TRBJ2-1; CDR3nt: TGTGCCAGCATCCAACTTGGTTCCCTCGGATGGGGGGAGCAGTTCTTC; CDR3aa: CASIQLGSLGWGEQFF
d_gene: TRBD1; v_gene: TRBV20-1; abundance: .; j_gene: TRBJ2-1; CDR3nt: TGCAGTGCGGCCACTCCTGCCAGATTTAGGACAGGGTGGTACAATGAGCAGTTCTTC; CDR3aa: CSAATPARFRTGWYNEQFF
d_gene: TRBD1; v_gene: TRBV18; abundance: .; j_gene: TRBJ1-5; CDR3nt: TGTGCCAGCTCACAAAAGGACAGGGCCCGCAATCAGCCCCAGCATTTT; CDR3aa: CASSQKDRARNQPQHF
d_gene: .; v_gene: TRBV19; abundance: few; j_gene: TRBJ1-3; CDR3nt: TGTGCCATCGGACCGGGAGGCTCTGGAAACACCATATATTTT; CDR3aa: CAIGPGGSGNTIYF
d_gene: .; v_gene: TRBV3-1; abundance: many; j_gene: TRBJ1-2; CDR3nt: TGTGCCAGCAGCCAAAAGAGCTCGAAGGGCAAATATGGCTACACCTTC; CDR3aa: CASSQKSSKGKYGYTF
d_gene: .; v_gene: TRBV20-1; abundance: .; j_gene: TRBJ1-1; CDR3nt: TGCAGTGCTCCTCGCCCCGCCGGGGGGAACACTGAAGCTTTCTTT; CDR3aa: CSAPRPAGGNTEAFF
d_gene: .; v_gene: TRBV20-1; abundance: few; j_gene: TRBJ2-1; CDR3nt: TGCAGTGCTCCAGGGGTTAATGAGCAGTTCTTC; CDR3aa: CSAPGVNEQFF
d_gene: TRBD1; v_gene: TRBV6-1; abundance: .; j_gene: TRBJ1-3; CDR3nt: TGTGCCAGCAGTAAAGACAGGGGAGCCACTGGAAACACCATATATTTT; CDR3aa: CASSKDRGATGNTIYF
d_gene: .; v_gene: TRBV6-1; abundance: many; j_gene: TRBJ2-3; CDR3nt: TGTGCCAGCAGCGGCAGGGTAACCGGGACAGATACGCAGTATTTT; CDR3aa: CASSGRVTGTDTQYF
d_gene: TRBD1; v_gene: TRBV9; abundance: .; j_gene: TRBJ2-1; CDR3nt: TGTGCCAGCAGCGTAGGGGGACAGCCGAGCGAGCAGTTCTTC; CDR3aa: CASSVGGQPSEQFF
d_gene: .; v_gene: TRBV10-3; abundance: few; j_gene: TRBJ1-1; CDR3nt: TGTGCCATTAAACCCGGGACACTGAACACTGAAGCTTTCTTT; CDR3aa: CAIKPGTLNTEAFF
d_gene: TRBD1; v_gene: TRBV9; abundance: .; j_gene: TRBJ2-5; CDR3nt: TGTGCCAGCAGCGTAGCTACCGGGACAGGGGTCGAGACCCAGTACTTC; CDR3aa: CASSVATGTGVETQYF
d_gene: .; v_gene: TRBV7-2; abundance: many; j_gene: TRBJ2-1; CDR3nt: TGTGCCACCGCAGGGGAGGGCGGAACTTACAATGAGCAGTTCTTC; CDR3aa: CATAGEGGTYNEQFF
d_gene: .; v_gene: TRBV5-1; abundance: many; j_gene: TRBJ1-2; CDR3nt: TGCGCCAGCAGCTTGGCTACGGCCAGGGGCTATGGCTACACCTTC; CDR3aa: CASSLATARGYGYTF
d_gene: TRBD1; v_gene: TRBV19; abundance: many; j_gene: TRBJ1-5; CDR3nt: TGTGCCAGTAGTCGGGACAGGGACAGTCAGCCCCAGCATTTT; CDR3aa: CASSRDRDSQPQHF
d_gene: .; v_gene: TRBV27; abundance: many; j_gene: TRBJ2-1; CDR3nt: TGTGCCAGCAGTTTAGCAGGCGACAATGAGCAGTTCTTC; CDR3aa: CASSLAGDNEQFF
d_gene: .; v_gene: TRBV4-2; abundance: few; j_gene: TRBJ1-2; CDR3nt: TGTGCCAGCAGCCAAGAATTCCGGGAGAACTATGGCTACACCTTC; CDR3aa: CASSQEFRENYGYTF
d_gene: .; v_gene: TRBV7-6; abundance: .; j_gene: TRBJ2-3; CDR3nt: TGTGCCAGCAGCAAAGACAGGACCCATACGCAGTATTTT; CDR3aa: CASSKDRTHTQYF
d_gene: .; v_gene: TRBV7-9; abundance: few; j_gene: TRBJ1-4; CDR3nt: TGTGCCAGCAGCCCAGGGGACCGAATCGCCACTAATGAAAAACTGTTTTTT; CDR3aa: CASSPGDRIATNEKLFF
d_gene: TRBD2; v_gene: TRBV28; abundance: .; j_gene: TRBJ2-1; CDR3nt: TGTGCCAGCAGTTCTCCACTAGCGGGGGGGGCCTACAATGAGCAGTTCTTC; CDR3aa: CASSSPLAGGAYNEQFF
d_gene: TRBD1; v_gene: TRBV7-3; abundance: many; j_gene: TRBJ2-1; CDR3nt: TGTGCCAGCAGCCCCGTACAGGGGCGGAACTCCTACAATGAGCAGTTCTTC; CDR3aa: CASSPVQGRNSYNEQFF
d_gene: TRBD1; v_gene: TRBV4-1; abundance: few; j_gene: TRBJ1-5; CDR3nt: TGCGCCAGCAGCCAGCGACAGGGCTTAGGGGACCAGCCCCAGCATTTT; CDR3aa: CASSQRQGLGDQPQHF
d_gene: .; v_gene: TRBV9; abundance: .; j_gene: TRBJ2-5; CDR3nt: TGTGCCAGCAGCGTAGGGTTGGGTTTCCAAGAGACCCAGTACTTC; CDR3aa: CASSVGLGFQETQYF
d_gene: .; v_gene: TRBV5-1; abundance: .; j_gene: TRBJ2-5; CDR3nt: TGCGCCAGCAGCAAAAGGAGAAGGGGGGCTGAAGATGGTGGGACCCAGTACTTC; CDR3aa: CASSKRRRGAEDGGTQYF
d_gene: .; v_gene: TRBV2; abundance: many; j_gene: TRBJ2-7; CDR3nt: TGTGCCAGCGGATTCGGTTACGAGCAGTACTTC; CDR3aa: CASGFGYEQYF
d_gene: .; v_gene: TRBV9; abundance: .; j_gene: TRBJ2-1; CDR3nt: TGTGCCAGCAGCGTAGGATCGGAGGACAATGAGCAGTTCTTC; CDR3aa: CASSVGSEDNEQFF
d_gene: .; v_gene: TRBV7-4; abundance: .; j_gene: TRBJ1-3; CDR3nt: TGTGCCAGCAGCTTACCTAGAAATCCGGGCGCCTCTTTTATCACCATATATTTT; CDR3aa: CASSLPRNPGASFITIYF
d_gene: .; v_gene: TRBV18; abundance: many; j_gene: TRBJ1-1; CDR3nt: TGTGCCAGCTCACCAGTAGGCCGTGAAGCTTTCTTT; CDR3aa: CASSPVGREAFF
d_gene: .; v_gene: TRBV4-1; abundance: few; j_gene: TRBJ1-3; CDR3nt: TGCGCCAGCAGCCCCCCCCGGAGGAGTTCTGGAAACACCATATATTTT; CDR3aa: CASSPPRRSSGNTIYF